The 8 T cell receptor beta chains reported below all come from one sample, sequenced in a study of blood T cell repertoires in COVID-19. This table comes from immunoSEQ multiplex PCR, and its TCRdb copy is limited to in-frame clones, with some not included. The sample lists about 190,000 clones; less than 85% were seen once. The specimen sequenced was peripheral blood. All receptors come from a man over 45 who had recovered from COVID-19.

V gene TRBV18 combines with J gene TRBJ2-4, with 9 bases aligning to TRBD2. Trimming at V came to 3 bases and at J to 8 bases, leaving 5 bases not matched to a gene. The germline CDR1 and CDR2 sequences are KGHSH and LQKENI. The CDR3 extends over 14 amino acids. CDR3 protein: CASSPGLARDIQYF. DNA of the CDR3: TGTGCCAGCTCACCGGGACTAGCCCGGGACATTCAGTACTTC.

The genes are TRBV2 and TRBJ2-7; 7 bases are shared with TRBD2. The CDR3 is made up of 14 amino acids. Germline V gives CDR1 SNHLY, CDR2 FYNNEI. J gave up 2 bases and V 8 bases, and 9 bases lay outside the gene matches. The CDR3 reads CASVRVAGAYEQYF. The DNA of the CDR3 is TGTGCCAGCGTTCGAGTAGCGGGCGCCTACGAGCAGTACTTC.

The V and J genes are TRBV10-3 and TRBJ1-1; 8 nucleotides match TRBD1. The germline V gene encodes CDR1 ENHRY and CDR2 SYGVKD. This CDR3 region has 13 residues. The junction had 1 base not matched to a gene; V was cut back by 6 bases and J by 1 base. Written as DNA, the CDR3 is TGTGCCATCAGGGGGACAGGGAACACTGAAGCTTTCTTT. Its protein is CAIRGTGNTEAFF.

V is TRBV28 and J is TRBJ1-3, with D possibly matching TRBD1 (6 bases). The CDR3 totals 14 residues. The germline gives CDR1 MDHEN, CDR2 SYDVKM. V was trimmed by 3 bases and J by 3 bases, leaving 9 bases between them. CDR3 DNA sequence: TGTGCCAGCAGTTTGGTGACAGGTGGAAACACCATATATTTT. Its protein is CASSLVTGGNTIYF.

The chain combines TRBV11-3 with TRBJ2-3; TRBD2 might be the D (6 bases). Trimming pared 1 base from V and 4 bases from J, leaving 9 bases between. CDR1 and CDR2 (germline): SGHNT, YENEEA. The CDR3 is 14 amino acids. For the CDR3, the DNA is TGTGCCAGCAGCTTAGCAGGGACTGCAGATACGCAGTATTTT. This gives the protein CASSLAGTADTQYF.

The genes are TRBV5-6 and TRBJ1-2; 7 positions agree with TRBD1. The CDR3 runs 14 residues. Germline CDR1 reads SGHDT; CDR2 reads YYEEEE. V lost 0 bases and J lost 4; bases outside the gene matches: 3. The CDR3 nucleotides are TGTGCCAGCAGCTTGGTTGGGACAGCCTATGGCTACACCTTC. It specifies CASSLVGTAYGYTF.

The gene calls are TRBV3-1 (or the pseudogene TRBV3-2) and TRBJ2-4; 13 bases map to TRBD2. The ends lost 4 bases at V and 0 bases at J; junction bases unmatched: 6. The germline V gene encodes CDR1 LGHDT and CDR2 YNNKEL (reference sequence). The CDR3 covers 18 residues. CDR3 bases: TGTGCCAGCAGCCGGACTAGCGGGAGTGGCCTAGCCAAAAACATTCAGTACTTC. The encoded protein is CASSRTSGSGLAKNIQYF.

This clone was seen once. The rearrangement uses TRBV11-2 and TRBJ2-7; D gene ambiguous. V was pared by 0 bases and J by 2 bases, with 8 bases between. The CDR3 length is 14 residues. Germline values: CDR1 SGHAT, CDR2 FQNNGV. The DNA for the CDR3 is TGTGCCAGCAGCTTAGACCCCACGGCCTACGAGCAGTACTTC. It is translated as CASSLDPTAYEQYF.